A single sample gave rise to the 10 T cell receptor beta chains below, sequenced in a study of blood T cell repertoires in COVID-19. Produced via immunoSEQ multiplex PCR; TCRdb's table is partial and in-frame only. The sample contains 140,000 to 150,000 clones, 80% to 90% of which appear only once. The source material was PBMCs or T cells enriched from blood (not recorded which). The receptor source for this set is a man in his 60s who had recovered from COVID-19.

Comment on this clone: This same CDR3 is encoded by further DNA sequences in the sample. This sequence joins TRBV5-4 and TRBJ2-3; 7 positions match TRBD2. Germline V lookup: CDR1 SGHNT, CDR2 YYREEE (reference sequence). The trim removed 2 bases at V and 0 bases at J, leaving 0 bases unmatched. The CDR3 has 14 residues. The CDR3 sequence: CASSFSGSTDTQYF. CDR3 bases: TGTGCCAGCAGCTTTAGCGGGAGCACAGATACGCAGTATTTT.

V gene TRBV10-1 combines with J gene TRBJ1-5; D might be TRBD1 (5 bases). Per germline, CDR1 WNHNN and CDR2 SYGVQD (reference sequence). Trimming cost V 6 bases and J 0 bases, with 15 bases left between them. The CDR3 has 16 residues. CDR3 region: CASRIGTDYSNQPQHF. The CDR3 nucleotides read TGCGCCAGCAGAATAGGGACGGACTATAGCAATCAGCCCCAGCATTTT.

The rearrangement uses TRBV2 and TRBJ1-1; TRBD1 agrees at 8 bases. Unmatched junction bases numbered 7, after V lost 4 bases and J lost 6 bases. Germline CDR1 and CDR2: SNHLY and FYNNEI. The CDR3 runs to 14 residues. CDR3 in amino acids: CASSVRQGIPEAFF. CDR3 nucleotide sequence: TGTGCCAGCAGTGTCCGACAGGGGATCCCTGAAGCTTTCTTT.

The chain carries TRBV24-1 and TRBJ1-2, with D possibly matching TRBD1 (5 bases). Germline V CDR1 and CDR2: KGHDR, SFDVKD. CDR3 length equals 11 residues. With 9 bases removed from V and 8 bases from J, the gap between germline ends came to 12 bases. Here the CDR3 reads CATGGFGGYTF. The CDR3 bases are TGTGCCACCGGGGGGTTCGGCGGCTACACCTTC.

CDR3 sequence (DNA): TGCGCCAGCAGTCAGCCGCCGCAGGGTCCCAACTATGGCTACACCTTC. Protein product: CASSQPPQGPNYGYTF. This rearrangement joins TRBV23-1 to TRBJ1-2; weak D call: TRBD1 (5 bases). TRBV23-1 is known as an ORF, though its function is uncertain. The CDR3 extends over 16 amino acids. Trimming took off 3 bases at V and 2 bases at J, with 16 bases between the two ends.

The chain links TRBV5-1 to TRBJ2-5; D is unresolved. V was trimmed by 5 bases and J by 3 bases, leaving 8 bases between them. This CDR3 comprises 12 residues. The germline V gene has CDR1 SGHRS and CDR2 YFSETQ. CDR3 in amino acids: CASRVDKETQYF. CDR3 nucleotides: TGCGCCAGCAGGGTAGACAAAGAGACCCAGTACTTC.

The chain has TRBV12-3 or TRBV12-4 and TRBJ1-1; the D is unclear. V was cut by 9 bases and J by 0 bases, with 5 bases left in between. The CDR3 loop spans 11 amino acids. CDR3 in amino acids: CASILNTEAFF. CDR3 coding DNA: TGTGCCAGTATATTGAACACTGAAGCTTTCTTT.

The rearrangement uses TRBV2 and TRBJ2-3, with 8 bases that match TRBD2. This CDR3 region has 14 residues. Germline-derived CDR1 and CDR2 are SNHLY and FYNNEI. V was pared by 7 bases and J by 1 base, with 4 bases of the junction left unmatched. The CDR3 DNA sequence: TGTGCCAGCACCCCAGCGGGGGGCACAGATACGCAGTATTTT. Its translation is CASTPAGGTDTQYF.

This sequence joins TRBV27 and TRBJ2-6, with D perhaps matching TRBD1 (5 bases). The CDR3 is 16 amino acids. Germline CDR1 and CDR2: MNHEY and SMNVEV (reference sequence). The V end lost 5 bases, the J end lost 2 bases, and 13 bases lay between the germline ends. The CDR3 region has the DNA TGTGCCAGCAGTCGATCCCCAGGGACTGGGGCCAACGTCCTGACTTTC. This codes for CASSRSPGTGANVLTF. The full variable domain, in which reference TRBV27 and TRBJ2-6 provide the parts outside the CDR3, is EAQVTQNPRYLITVTGKKLTVTCSQNMNHEYMSWYRQDPGLGLRQIYYSMNVEVTDKGDVPEGYKVSRKEKRNFPLILESPSPNQTSLYFCASSRSPGTGANVLTFGAGSRLTVL.

V and J are TRBV15 and TRBJ2-3; 8 nucleotides agree with TRBD2. Trimming took 5 bases from V and 2 from J; bases not matched to a gene: 6. CDR3 length: 15 residues. Germline CDR1 reads LNHNV; CDR2 reads YYDKDF (reference sequence). The CDR3 here is CATSGIAGLTDTQYF. CDR3 in DNA: TGTGCCACCAGCGGAATAGCGGGGCTCACAGATACGCAGTATTTT.